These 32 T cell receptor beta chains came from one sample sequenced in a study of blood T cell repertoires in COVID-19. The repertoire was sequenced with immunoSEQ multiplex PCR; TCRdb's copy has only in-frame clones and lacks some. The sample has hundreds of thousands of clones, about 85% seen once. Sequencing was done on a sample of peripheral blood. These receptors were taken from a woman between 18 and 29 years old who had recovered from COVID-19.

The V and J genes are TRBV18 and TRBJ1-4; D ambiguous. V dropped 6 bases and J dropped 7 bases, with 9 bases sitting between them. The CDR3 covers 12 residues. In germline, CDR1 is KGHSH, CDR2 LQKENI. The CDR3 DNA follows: TGTGCCAGCTCCCCCGGTCGTGAAAAACTGTTTTTT. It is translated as CASSPGREKLFF.

CDR3 in amino acids: CASSLGETQYF. The CDR3 DNA is TGTGCCAGCAGCCTCGGGGAGACCCAGTACTTC. The gene calls are TRBV14 and TRBJ2-5; D gene unclear. Deletions cut 4 bases from V and 5 bases from J, with 5 bases between. This CDR3 is 11 amino acids long. Germline CDR1 is SGHDN and CDR2 is FVKESK. Supplemented by reference TRBV14 and TRBJ2-5, the full variable domain reads EAGVTQFPSHSVIEKGQTVTLRCDPISGHDNLYWYRRVMGKEIKFLLHFVKESKQDESGMPNNRFLAERTGGTYSTLKVQPAELEDSGVYFCASSLGETQYFGPGTRLLVL.

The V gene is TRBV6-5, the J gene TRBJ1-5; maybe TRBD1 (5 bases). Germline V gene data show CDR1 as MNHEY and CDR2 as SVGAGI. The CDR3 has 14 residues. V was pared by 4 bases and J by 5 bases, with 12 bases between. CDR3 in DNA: TGTGCCAGCAGTTCCGACAGCAGGGATCAGCCCCAGCATTTT. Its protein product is CASSSDSRDQPQHF.

CDR3: CSVSRFDEAFF. CDR3 nucleotide sequence: TGCAGCGTGTCCAGGTTCGATGAAGCTTTCTTT. The V call is TRBV29-1, the J call TRBJ1-1, with D unresolved. CDR3 length: 11 residues. The ends were cut back, 6 bases at V and 7 bases at J, with 12 bases in the middle. The germline gives CDR1 SQVTM, CDR2 ANQGSEA.

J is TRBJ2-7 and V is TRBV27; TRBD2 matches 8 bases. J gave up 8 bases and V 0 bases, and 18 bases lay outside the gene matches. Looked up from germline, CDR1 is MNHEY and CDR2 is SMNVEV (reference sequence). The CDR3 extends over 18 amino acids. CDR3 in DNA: TGTGCCAGCAGTTTATCGTTCGATGGGACTAGGGCTCAGGATAAGCAGTACTTC. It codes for CASSLSFDGTRAQDKQYF.

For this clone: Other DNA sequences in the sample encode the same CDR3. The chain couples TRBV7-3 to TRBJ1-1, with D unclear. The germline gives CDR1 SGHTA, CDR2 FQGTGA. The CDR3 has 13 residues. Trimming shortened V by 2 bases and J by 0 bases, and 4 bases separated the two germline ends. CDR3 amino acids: CASSLSLNTEAFF. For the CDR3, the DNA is TGTGCCAGCAGCTTATCATTGAACACTGAAGCTTTCTTT.

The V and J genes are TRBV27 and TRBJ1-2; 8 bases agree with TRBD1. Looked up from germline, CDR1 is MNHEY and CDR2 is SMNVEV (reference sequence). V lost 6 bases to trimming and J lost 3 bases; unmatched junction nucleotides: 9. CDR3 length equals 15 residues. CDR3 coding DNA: TGTGCCAGCAGATTACTCGGACAGGGCGACTATGGCTACACCTTC. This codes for CASRLLGQGDYGYTF.

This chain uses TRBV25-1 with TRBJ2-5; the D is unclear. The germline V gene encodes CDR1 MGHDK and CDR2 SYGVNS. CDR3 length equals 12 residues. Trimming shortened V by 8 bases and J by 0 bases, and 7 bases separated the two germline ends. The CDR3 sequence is CASLGNQETQYF. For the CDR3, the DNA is TGTGCCAGCCTAGGAAACCAAGAGACCCAGTACTTC.

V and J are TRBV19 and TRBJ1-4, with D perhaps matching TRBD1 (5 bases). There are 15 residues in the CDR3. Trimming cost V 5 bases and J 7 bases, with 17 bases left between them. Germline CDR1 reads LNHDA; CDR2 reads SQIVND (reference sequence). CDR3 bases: TGTGCCAGTAGTCCCCGGGAGGGGCTAGGTGAAAAACTGTTTTTT. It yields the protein CASSPREGLGEKLFF.

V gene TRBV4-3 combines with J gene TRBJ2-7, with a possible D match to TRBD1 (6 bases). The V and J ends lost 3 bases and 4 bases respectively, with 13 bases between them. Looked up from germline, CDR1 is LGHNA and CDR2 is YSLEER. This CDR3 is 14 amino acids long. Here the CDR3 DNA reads TGCGCCAGCAGCCACTTCCGGGACAATTACGAGCAGTACTTC. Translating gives CASSHFRDNYEQYF.

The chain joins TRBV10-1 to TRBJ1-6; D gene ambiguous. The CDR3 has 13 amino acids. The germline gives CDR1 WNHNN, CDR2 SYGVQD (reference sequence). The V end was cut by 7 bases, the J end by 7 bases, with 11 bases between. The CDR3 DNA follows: TGCGCCAGCACGGGGAGCGCGAATTCACCCCTCCACTTT. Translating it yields CASTGSANSPLHF.

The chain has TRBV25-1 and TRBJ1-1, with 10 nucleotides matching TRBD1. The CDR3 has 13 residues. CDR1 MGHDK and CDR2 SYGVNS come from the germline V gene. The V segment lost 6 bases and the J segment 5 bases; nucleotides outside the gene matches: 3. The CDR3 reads CASSGQGGTEAFF. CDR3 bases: TGTGCCAGCAGCGGACAGGGGGGTACTGAAGCTTTCTTT.

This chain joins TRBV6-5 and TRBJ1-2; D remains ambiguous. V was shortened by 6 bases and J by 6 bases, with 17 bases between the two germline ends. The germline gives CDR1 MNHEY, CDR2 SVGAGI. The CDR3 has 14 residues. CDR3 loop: CASSASVRANGYTF. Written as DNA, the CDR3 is TGTGCCAGCAGCGCCTCCGTGAGGGCCAATGGCTACACCTTC.

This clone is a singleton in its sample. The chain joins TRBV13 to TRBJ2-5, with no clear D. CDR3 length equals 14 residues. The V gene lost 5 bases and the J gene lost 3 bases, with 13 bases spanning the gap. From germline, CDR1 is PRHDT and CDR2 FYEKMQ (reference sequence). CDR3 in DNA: TGTGCCAGCAGCCCGCCGGCACGGGAAGAGACCCAGTACTTC. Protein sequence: CASSPPAREETQYF.

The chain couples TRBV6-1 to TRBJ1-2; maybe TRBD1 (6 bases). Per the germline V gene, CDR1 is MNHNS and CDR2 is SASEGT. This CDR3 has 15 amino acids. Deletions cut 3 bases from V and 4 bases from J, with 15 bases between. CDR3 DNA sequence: TGTGCCAGCAGTGATCCCGGCGGGGGGCCCTATGGCTACACCTTC. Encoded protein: CASSDPGGGPYGYTF.

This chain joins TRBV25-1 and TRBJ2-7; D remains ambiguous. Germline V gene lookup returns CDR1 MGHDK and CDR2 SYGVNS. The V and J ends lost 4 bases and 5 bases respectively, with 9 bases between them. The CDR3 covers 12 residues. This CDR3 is CASSALSDEQYF. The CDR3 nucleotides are TGTGCCAGCAGTGCCCTGAGCGACGAGCAGTACTTC.

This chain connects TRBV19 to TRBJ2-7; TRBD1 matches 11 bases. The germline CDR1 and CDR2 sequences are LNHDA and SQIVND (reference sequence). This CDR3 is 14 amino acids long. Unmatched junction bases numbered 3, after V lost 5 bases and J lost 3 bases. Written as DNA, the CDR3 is TGTGCCAGTAGTGCCGGGACAGGGGGCTACGAGCAGTACTTC. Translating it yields CASSAGTGGYEQYF.

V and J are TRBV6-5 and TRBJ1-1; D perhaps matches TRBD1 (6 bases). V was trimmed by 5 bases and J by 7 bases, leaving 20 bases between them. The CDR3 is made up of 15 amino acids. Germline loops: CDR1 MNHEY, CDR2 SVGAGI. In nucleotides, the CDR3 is TGTGCCAGCAGTAAGTGGACAGACTTAATTAATGAAGCTTTCTTT. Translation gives CASSKWTDLINEAFF.

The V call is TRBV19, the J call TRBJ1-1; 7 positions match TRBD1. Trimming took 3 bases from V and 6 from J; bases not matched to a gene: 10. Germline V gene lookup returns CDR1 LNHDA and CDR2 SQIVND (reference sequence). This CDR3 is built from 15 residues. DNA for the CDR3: TGTGCCAGTAGTATGACAGGGCTGGTTGGTTCTGAAGCTTTCTTT. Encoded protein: CASSMTGLVGSEAFF.

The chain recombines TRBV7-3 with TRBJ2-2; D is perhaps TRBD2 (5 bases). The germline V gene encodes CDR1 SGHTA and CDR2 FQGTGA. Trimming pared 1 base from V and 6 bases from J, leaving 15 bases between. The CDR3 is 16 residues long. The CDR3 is CASSLMGSTLAGELFF. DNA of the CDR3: TGTGCCAGCAGCTTAATGGGGAGCACTTTGGCCGGGGAGCTGTTTTTT.

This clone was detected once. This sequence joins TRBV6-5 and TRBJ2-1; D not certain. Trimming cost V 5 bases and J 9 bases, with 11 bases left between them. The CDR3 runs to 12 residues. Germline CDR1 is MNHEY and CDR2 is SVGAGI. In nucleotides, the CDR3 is TGTGCCAGCAGTCCCGTATCCAGTGAGCAGTTCTTC. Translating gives CASSPVSSEQFF.

The CDR3 DNA reads TGTGCCAGCACCCTTAGCGGGGCCTCCTACAATGAGCAGTTCTTC. Amino acid sequence: CASTLSGASYNEQFF. The gene calls are TRBV7-2 and TRBJ2-1; 8 bases line up with TRBD2. The V gene end was trimmed by 7 bases and the J gene end by 0 bases; junction bases not matched to a gene: 5. The CDR3 covers 15 residues. Per the germline V gene, CDR1 is SGHTA and CDR2 is FQGNSA.

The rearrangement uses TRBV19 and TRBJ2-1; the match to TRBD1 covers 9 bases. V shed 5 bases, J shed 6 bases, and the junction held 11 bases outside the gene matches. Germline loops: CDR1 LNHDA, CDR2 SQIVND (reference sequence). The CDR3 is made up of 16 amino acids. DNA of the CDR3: TGTGCCAGTAGTTTGACCGGGACAGGGTTAGTCAATGAGCAGTTCTTC. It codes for CASSLTGTGLVNEQFF.

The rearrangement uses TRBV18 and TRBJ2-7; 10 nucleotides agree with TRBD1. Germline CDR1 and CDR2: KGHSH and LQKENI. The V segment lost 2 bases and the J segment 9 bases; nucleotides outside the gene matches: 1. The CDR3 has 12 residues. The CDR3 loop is CASSPRTGGQYF. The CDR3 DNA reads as TGTGCCAGCTCACCAAGGACAGGGGGGCAGTACTTC.

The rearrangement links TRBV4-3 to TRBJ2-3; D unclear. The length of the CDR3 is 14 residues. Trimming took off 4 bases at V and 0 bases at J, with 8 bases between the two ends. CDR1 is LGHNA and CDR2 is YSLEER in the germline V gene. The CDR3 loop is CASSRTVSTDTQYF. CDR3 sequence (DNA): TGCGCCAGCAGCCGTACGGTTAGCACAGATACGCAGTATTTT.

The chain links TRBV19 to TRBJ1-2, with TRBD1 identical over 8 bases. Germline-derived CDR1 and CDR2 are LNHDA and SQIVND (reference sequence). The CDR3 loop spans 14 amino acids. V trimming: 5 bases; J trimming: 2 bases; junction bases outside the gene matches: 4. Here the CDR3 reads CASSPRTGNYGYTF. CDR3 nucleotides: TGTGCCAGTAGTCCACGGACAGGGAACTATGGCTACACCTTC.

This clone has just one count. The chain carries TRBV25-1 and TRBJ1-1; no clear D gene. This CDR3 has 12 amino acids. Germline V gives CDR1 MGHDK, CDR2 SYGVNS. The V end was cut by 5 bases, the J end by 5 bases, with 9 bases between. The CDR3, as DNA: TGTGCCAGCAGTAGGCGGATGACTGAAGCTTTCTTT. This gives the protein CASSRRMTEAFF.

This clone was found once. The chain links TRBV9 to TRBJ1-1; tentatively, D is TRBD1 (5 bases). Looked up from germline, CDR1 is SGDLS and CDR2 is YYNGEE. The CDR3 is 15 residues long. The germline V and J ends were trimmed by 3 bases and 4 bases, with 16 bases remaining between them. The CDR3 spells CASSGTLGEVTEAFF. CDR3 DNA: TGTGCCAGCAGCGGAACCCTGGGGGAGGTCACTGAAGCTTTCTTT. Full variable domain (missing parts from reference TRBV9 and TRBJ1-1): DSGVTQTPKHLITATGQRVTLRCSPRSGDLSVYWYQQSLDQGLQFLIQYYNGEERAKGNILERFSAQQFPDLHSELNLSSLELGDSALYFCASSGTLGEVTEAFFGQGTRLTVV.

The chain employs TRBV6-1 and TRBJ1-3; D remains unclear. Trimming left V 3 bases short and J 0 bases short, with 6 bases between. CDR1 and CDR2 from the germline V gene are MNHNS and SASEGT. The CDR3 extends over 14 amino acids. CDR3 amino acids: CASSDSFSGNTIYF. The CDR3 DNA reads TGTGCCAGCAGTGACAGTTTCTCTGGAAACACCATATATTTT.

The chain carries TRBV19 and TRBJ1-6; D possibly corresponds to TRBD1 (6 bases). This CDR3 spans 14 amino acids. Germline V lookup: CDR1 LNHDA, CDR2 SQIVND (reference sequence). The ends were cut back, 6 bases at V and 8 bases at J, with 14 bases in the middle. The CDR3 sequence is CASRQTGGHSPLHF. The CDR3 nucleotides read TGTGCCAGTAGACAGACAGGTGGTCATTCACCCCTCCACTTT.

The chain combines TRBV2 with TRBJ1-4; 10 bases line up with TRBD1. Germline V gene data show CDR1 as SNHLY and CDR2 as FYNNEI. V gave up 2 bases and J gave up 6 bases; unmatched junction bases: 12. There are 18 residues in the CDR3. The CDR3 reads CASSERDRGILWDEKLFF. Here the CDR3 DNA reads TGTGCCAGCAGTGAAAGGGACAGGGGCATTTTATGGGATGAAAAACTGTTTTTT.

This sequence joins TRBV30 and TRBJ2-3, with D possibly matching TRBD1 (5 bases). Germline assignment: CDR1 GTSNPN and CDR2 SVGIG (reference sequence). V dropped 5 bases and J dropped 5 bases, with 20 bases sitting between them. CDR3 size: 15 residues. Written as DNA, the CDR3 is TGTGCCTGGTCCCACACCCGGCAGGGATTAGATACGCAGTATTTT. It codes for CAWSHTRQGLDTQYF. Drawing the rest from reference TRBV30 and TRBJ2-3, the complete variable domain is SQTIHQWPATLVQPVGSPLSLECTVEGTSNPNLYWYRQAAGRGLQLLFYSVGIGQISSEVPQNLSASRPQDRQFILSSKKLLLSDSGFYLCAWSHTRQGLDTQYFGPGTRLTVL.